The T cell receptor beta chain described here comes from a study of blood T cell repertoires in COVID-19. Turning to the study itself: COVID-19 samples, acute and convalescent, were from the United States, Italy and Spain.

As originally analysed: Scientists estimated how many nucleated cells there were by amplifying reference gene primers. Sequencing was performed with immunoSEQ multiplex PCR; in TCRdb, only in-frame clones are kept and a portion is missing. The D gene and trimming were derived from the DNA, and the V and J assignments and clone size from that table. The table shows a few hundred thousand clones, with roughly nine tenths occurring only once. V was shortened by 0 bases and J by 7 bases, with 13 bases between the two germline ends. Germline V lookup: CDR1 KGHSH, CDR2 LQKENI. The CDR3 totals 14 residues. The origin of this receptor is a man in his sixties with acute or convalescent COVID-19. The chain links TRBV18 to TRBJ2-7; D gene ambiguous. The specimen sequenced was peripheral blood. As DNA, the CDR3 is TGTGCCAGCTCACCACCCGCTACTCCCGGGGAGCAGTACTTC. Its translation: CASSPPATPGEQYF. The entire variable domain, with the rest obtained from reference TRBV18 and TRBJ2-7, is as follows: NAGVMQNPRHLVRRRGQEARLRCSPMKGHSHVYWYRQLPEEGLKFMVYLQKENIIDESGMPKERFSAEFPKEGPSILRIQQVVRGDSAAYFCASSPPATPGEQYFGPGTRLTVT.